In this sample, the clone carrying this T cell receptor (beta chain) turned up once. The record originates from a study of chronic HIV infection and antiretroviral therapy. TCRdb reprocessed the 5' RACE reads via MiXCR and lists one record per CDR3 protein. The data contain under 55,000 distinct CDR3 sequences, about 20% of them singletons. The sample was peripheral blood. This clonotype was sampled from an adult who had HIV and had not received antiretroviral therapy, or was an uninfected healthy control (not recorded which).

Here the CDR3 reads CASSQDTGTGAHEQYF. CDR3 bases: TGTGCCAGCAGCCAAGACACCGGGACGGGGGCCCACGAGCAGTACTTC. The V gene is TRBV3-1, the J gene TRBJ2-7, with D possibly being TRBD1 or TRBD2 (6 bases each). This CDR3 region has 16 residues. V lost 0 bases and J lost 5, with 17 bases in between. Germline loops: CDR1 LGHDT, CDR2 YNNKEL (reference sequence).